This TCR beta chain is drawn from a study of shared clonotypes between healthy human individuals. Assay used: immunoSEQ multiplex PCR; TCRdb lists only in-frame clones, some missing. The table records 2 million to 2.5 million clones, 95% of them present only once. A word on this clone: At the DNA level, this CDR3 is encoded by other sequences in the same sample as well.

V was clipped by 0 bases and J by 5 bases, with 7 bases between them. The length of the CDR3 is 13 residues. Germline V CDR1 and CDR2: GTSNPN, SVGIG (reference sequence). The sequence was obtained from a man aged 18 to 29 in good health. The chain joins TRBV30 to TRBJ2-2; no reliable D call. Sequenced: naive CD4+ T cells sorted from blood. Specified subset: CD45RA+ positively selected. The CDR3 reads CAWSVMGTGELFF. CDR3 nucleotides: TGTGCCTGGAGTGTCATGGGAACCGGGGAGCTGTTTTTT.